What follows are 21 T cell receptor beta chains derived from one specimen sequenced in a study of CXCR3-negative and CXCR3-positive naive CD8 T cells. UMI-labeled TRB cDNA libraries were prepared by 5' RACE. With the 5' RACE reads reprocessed, TCRdb shows one record per CDR3 protein and no DNA. In total, the table holds around 40,000 distinct CDR3 sequences. Sequenced sample: naive CXCR3- CD8+ T cells from blood. As to subset: CD45RO-CCR7+CD27+CD95- naive CD8+ T cells lacking CXCR3 (TNR3-). These receptors were taken from a human donor in good health. Some clones in this sample may be carry-over from other donors' samples.

This chain connects TRBV9 to TRBJ1-1; the D call of TRBD1 rests on TCRdb alone, since no DNA is present to check it. Germline V gene lookup returns CDR1 SGDLS and CDR2 YYNGEE. CDR3 length: 12 residues. CDR3 loop: CASSPPRGDAFF.

The chain joins TRBV20-1 to TRBJ2-7; without DNA, the TCRdb call of TRBD1 cannot be checked. The germline V gene encodes CDR1 DFQATT and CDR2 SNEGSKA (reference sequence). This CDR3 has 12 residues. This CDR3 reads CSARDRGYEQYF.

J is TRBJ2-1 and V is TRBV25-1; TCRdb names TRBD1, which stays unverified in the absence of DNA. Germline loops: CDR1 MGHDK, CDR2 SYGVNS. CDR3 size: 16 residues. The CDR3 loop reads CASSADTGVLFDEQFF. Full variable domain (outside the CDR3, taken from reference TRBV25-1 and TRBJ2-1): EADIYQTPRYLVIGTGKKITLECSQTMGHDKMYWYQQDPGMELHLIHYSYGVNSTEKGDLSSESTVSRIRTEHFPLTLESARPSHTSQYLCASSADTGVLFDEQFFGPGTRLTVL.

This chain uses TRBV20-1 with TRBJ2-3. Germline V gene data show CDR1 as DFQATT and CDR2 as SNEGSKA (reference sequence). The CDR3 is made up of 12 amino acids. This chain's CDR3 is CRPRSSTDTQYF.

The V and J genes are TRBV20-1 and TRBJ2-7. Germline CDR1 and CDR2: DFQATT and SNEGSKA (reference sequence). CDR3 length: 15 amino acids. CDR3 in amino acids: CSARDFSGTSYEQYF.

This chain connects TRBV14 to TRBJ2-5; TCRdb indicates TRBD2, and absent DNA this call remains unverified. The germline CDR1 and CDR2 sequences are SGHDN and FVKESK. The CDR3 consists of 15 residues. CDR3 in amino acids: CASSPLGGDLETQYF.

The V call is TRBV2, the J call TRBJ1-2; TCRdb selects TRBD1, and the lack of DNA leaves this call unchecked. Per germline, CDR1 SNHLY and CDR2 FYNNEI. The length of the CDR3 is 14 residues. CDR3 protein: CASSSIGTDYGYTF.

CDR3 sequence reads: CASSEYPGPPRAFF. The V call is TRBV5-1, the J call TRBJ1-1; TCRdb reports TRBD1, a call that lacks DNA to check it against. There are 14 residues in the CDR3. CDR1 is SGHRS and CDR2 is YFSETQ in the germline V gene.

The V and J genes are TRBV7-9 and TRBJ2-5. The germline V gene encodes CDR1 SEHNR and CDR2 FQNEAQ (reference sequence). The CDR3 extends over 12 amino acids. CDR3 loop: CASGRNQETQYF.

The rearrangement joins TRBV5-1 to TRBJ1-5; TCRdb outputs TRBD1, but without DNA this stays unchecked. This CDR3 spans 15 amino acids. Germline CDR1 SGHRS, CDR2 YFSETQ. The CDR3 spells CASSSGQGANQPQHF.

This rearrangement joins TRBV7-9 to TRBJ2-7; as DNA is missing, the TRBD2 call by TCRdb cannot be tested. The germline V gene has CDR1 SEHNR and CDR2 FQNEAQ (reference sequence). The CDR3 length is 12 residues. CDR3 in amino acids: CASSLGDFLAYF.

V and J are TRBV15 and TRBJ1-2. In germline, CDR1 is LNHNV, CDR2 YYDKDF (reference sequence). This CDR3 is built from 15 residues. The CDR3 spells CATSRTTLPRDGYTF. Combining the CDR3 with reference TRBV15 and TRBJ1-2 gives the whole variable domain DAMVIQNPRYQVTQFGKPVTLSCSQTLNHNVMYWYQQKSSQAPKLLFHYYDKDFNNEADTPDNFQSRRPNTSFCFLDIRSPGLGDTAMYLCATSRTTLPRDGYTFGSGTRLTVV.

This chain joins TRBV7-6 and TRBJ1-6. The CDR3 covers 15 residues. CDR1 and CDR2 from the germline V gene are SGHVS and FNYEAQ. CDR3 residues: CASSQTTNSGSPLHF.

J is TRBJ1-5 and V is TRBV14; TCRdb designates TRBD1, a call that cannot be tested without DNA. The CDR3 contains 14 residues. The germline CDR1 and CDR2 sequences are SGHDN and FVKESK. The CDR3 loop reads CASSRTGYNQPQHF.

The chain is built from TRBV7-9 and TRBJ1-5; TCRdb gives TRBD1 as the D gene, but with no DNA this cannot be confirmed. Germline CDR1 SEHNR, CDR2 FQNEAQ (reference sequence). The CDR3 covers 19 residues. This chain's CDR3 is CASSSPDEGGEYSNQPQHF.

The CDR3 is CASSQGVQGNYGYTF. The chain carries TRBV4-3 and TRBJ1-2; the D call of TRBD1 rests on TCRdb alone, since no DNA is present to check it. The CDR3 runs 15 residues. CDR1 and CDR2 (germline): LGHNA, YSLEER.

The rearrangement links TRBV7-3 to TRBJ1-1; the D gene TCRdb calls, TRBD1, cannot be checked with no DNA. CDR1 is SGHTA, CDR2 FQGTGA, per germline. The length of the CDR3 is 15 residues. CDR3 sequence: CASSYPGQGRPEAFF.

This chain connects TRBV5-1 to TRBJ2-1. Germline V CDR1 and CDR2: SGHRS, YFSETQ. The CDR3 consists of 15 residues. CDR3 sequence: CATLDGRSSYNEQFF.

The V gene is TRBV9, the J gene TRBJ2-1. Germline assignment: CDR1 SGDLS and CDR2 YYNGEE. The CDR3 is made up of 14 amino acids. CDR3 sequence: CASSVAPAANEQFF.

The chain employs TRBV28 and TRBJ1-1. The length of the CDR3 is 13 residues. Germline CDR1 and CDR2: MDHEN and SYDVKM. This chain's CDR3 is CASSLRWDTEAFF.

The rearrangement links TRBV20-1 to TRBJ2-5; TCRdb reports TRBD2, a call that lacks DNA to check it against. The CDR3 runs to 14 residues. CDR1 is DFQATT, CDR2 SNEGSKA, per germline (reference sequence). CDR3 region: CSARVLAGGETQYF.